The subject of this entry is one T cell receptor (beta chain). Method: immunoSEQ multiplex PCR; TCRdb's copy keeps in-frame clones and lacks some. Here the sample spans around 340,000 clones, roughly 90% being singletons. The treatment here: 15 to 20 received Ad26.COV2.S at low or high dose, single or two shots; about five received placebo; per-sample allocation not given. The samples were gathered on day 63 after the first injection of vaccine or placebo. This specimen belongs to a study of Ad26.COV2.S vaccination and SARS-CoV-2 variants. Study overall: By the intramuscular route, Ad26.COV2.S was given once, or twice 56 days apart.

CDR1 LNHDA and CDR2 SQIVND come from the germline V gene (reference sequence). V was pared by 7 bases and J by 1 base, with 6 bases of the junction left unmatched. This CDR3 has 14 amino acids. This TCR was recovered from a person aged 18-60 years who received the Ad26.COV2.S COVID-19 vaccine or a placebo. The chain couples TRBV19 to TRBJ2-7; 8 bases are shared with TRBD1. The sample consisted of peripheral blood, taken in a trial of Ad26.COV2.S vaccine versus placebo. Written as DNA, the CDR3 is TGTGCCAGTAATCACCGGGACAGGTCCTACGAGCAGTACTTC. It codes for CASNHRDRSYEQYF.